This T cell receptor (beta chain) was obtained from a study of blood T cell repertoires in COVID-19. Study background: The United States, Italy and Spain supplied acute and convalescent COVID-19 samples. Sources were T cells, B-cell-depleted T cells, or PBMCs; the material itself was cDNA or gDNA.

How the authors handled the data: The authors estimated nucleated cell counts from reference gene primer amplification. Profiling relied on immunoSEQ multiplex PCR, and the TCRdb table lists in-frame clones only, not all of them. V and J calls plus clone size are reproduced from that table; the DNA served to infer D and trimming. The repertoire holds approximately 200,000 clones, with around 85% as singletons. The germline V and J ends were trimmed by 1 base and 8 bases, with 11 bases remaining between them. CDR3 size: 13 residues. This clonotype was obtained from a man between 70 and 80 years old with active or convalescent COVID-19. This sequence joins TRBV12-3 or TRBV12-4 and TRBJ1-2; no clear D gene. Sequencing was carried out using peripheral blood. The CDR3 loop is CASSLDGPMGYTF. CDR3 sequence (DNA): TGTGCCAGCAGTTTAGACGGTCCTATGGGCTACACCTTC.